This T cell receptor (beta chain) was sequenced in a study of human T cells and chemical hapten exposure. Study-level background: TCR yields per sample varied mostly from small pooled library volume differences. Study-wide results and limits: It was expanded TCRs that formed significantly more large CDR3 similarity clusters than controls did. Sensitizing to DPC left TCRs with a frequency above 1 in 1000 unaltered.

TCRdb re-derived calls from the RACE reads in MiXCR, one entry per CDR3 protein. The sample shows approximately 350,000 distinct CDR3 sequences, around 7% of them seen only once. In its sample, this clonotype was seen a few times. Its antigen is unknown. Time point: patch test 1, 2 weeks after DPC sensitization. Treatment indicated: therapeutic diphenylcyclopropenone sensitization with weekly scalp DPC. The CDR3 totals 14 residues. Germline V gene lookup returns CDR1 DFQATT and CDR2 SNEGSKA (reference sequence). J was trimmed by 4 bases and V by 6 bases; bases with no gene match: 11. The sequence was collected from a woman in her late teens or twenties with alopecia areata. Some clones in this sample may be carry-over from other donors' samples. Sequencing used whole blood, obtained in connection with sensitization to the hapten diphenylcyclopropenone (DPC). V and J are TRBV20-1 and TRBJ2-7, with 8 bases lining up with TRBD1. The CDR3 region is CSALTGAAVYEQYF. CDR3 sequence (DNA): TGCAGTGCCTTGACAGGGGCTGCGGTGTACGAGCAGTACTTC.